These 22 T cell receptor beta chains came from one sample sequenced in a study of blood T cell repertoires in COVID-19. Sequencing was performed with immunoSEQ multiplex PCR; in TCRdb, only in-frame clones are kept and a portion is missing. The data hold 330,000 or so clones, with 75% to 90% observed a single time. Sequenced input: PBMCs or T cells enriched from blood (not recorded which). Receptors originate from a man aged 25-45 years who had recovered from COVID-19.

This clone was detected once. The genes are TRBV3-1 (or the pseudogene TRBV3-2) and TRBJ2-5, with 11 bases lining up with TRBD2. This CDR3 is built from 15 residues. Per germline, CDR1 LGHDT and CDR2 YNNKEL (reference sequence). Trimming took 4 bases from V and 5 from J; bases not matched to a gene: 6. CDR3 residues: CASSPPPSGGETQYF. The CDR3, as DNA: TGTGCCAGCAGCCCTCCACCTAGCGGGGGGGAGACCCAGTACTTC.

This clone was seen only a few times. The chain joins TRBV10-3 to TRBJ1-2; the match to TRBD1 covers 9 bases. Germline V gene sequence: CDR1 ENHRY, CDR2 SYGVKD. J gave up 13 bases and V 2 bases, and 5 bases lay outside the gene matches. CDR3 length equals 12 residues. The CDR3 nucleotides read TGTGCCATCAGTGAGGACGACAGGGGGGCCACCTTC. This codes for CAISEDDRGATF.

The DNA for the CDR3 is TGCGCCAGCAGTGACGCGGGGCAAGAGACCCAGTACTTC. Its translation: CASSDAGQETQYF. The chain carries TRBV10-2 and TRBJ2-5; maybe TRBD2 (6 bases). V lost 3 bases and J lost 2, with 7 bases in between. This CDR3 contains 13 residues. Germline CDR1 reads WSHSY; CDR2 reads SAAADI.

The chain is built from TRBV9 and TRBJ1-5; D gene uncertain. The V end was cut by 4 bases, the J end by 0 bases, with 8 bases between. The germline gives CDR1 SGDLS, CDR2 YYNGEE. The CDR3 covers 14 residues. CDR3 in DNA: TGTGCCAGCAGCCCAACATATAGCAATCAGCCCCAGCATTTT. It specifies CASSPTYSNQPQHF.

This clone was seen just once. The chain is built from TRBV7-3 and TRBJ2-3; TRBD1 aligns across 7 bases. V lost 5 bases and J lost 2; bases outside the gene matches: 7. The CDR3 has 15 amino acids. The germline CDR1 and CDR2 sequences are SGHTA and FQGTGA. Here the CDR3 DNA reads TGTGCCAGCAGCCCTCGACAGGGCCTCACAGATACGCAGTATTTT. Translation gives CASSPRQGLTDTQYF.

This clone has just a few counts. The V gene is TRBV6-5, the J gene TRBJ2-2; possible D gene TRBD2, 6 bases. V dropped 5 bases and J dropped 3 bases, with 13 bases sitting between them. Germline V gene lookup returns CDR1 MNHEY and CDR2 SVGAGI. CDR3 size: 15 residues. The CDR3 bases are TGTGCCAGCAGTCCCCCCGGGAGACACACCGGGGAGCTGTTTTTT. Its protein product is CASSPPGRHTGELFF.

The chain couples TRBV4-1 to TRBJ2-5; TRBD1 matches 7 bases. CDR3 size: 14 residues. Germline trimming cut 5 bases from V and 12 bases from J; bases unmatched to any gene: 15. Per the germline V gene, CDR1 is MGHRA and CDR2 is YSYEKL. The CDR3 DNA reads as TGCGCCAGCAGCTCCGACAGGGACACCGCCGAGAAGTACTTC. This sequence encodes CASSSDRDTAEKYF.

The J gene is TRBJ2-5, the V gene TRBV6-5; maybe TRBD1 (6 bases). Germline CDR1 reads MNHEY; CDR2 reads SVGAGI. V shed 3 bases and J shed 2 bases, with 10 bases lying between them. This CDR3 is built from 14 residues. CDR3 in amino acids: CASSYETGQETQYF. The CDR3 coding sequence is TGTGCCAGCAGTTATGAGACAGGTCAAGAGACCCAGTACTTC.

The V and J genes are TRBV2 and TRBJ2-7; 11 bases fit TRBD2. Germline loops: CDR1 SNHLY, CDR2 FYNNEI. CDR3 length equals 14 residues. With 7 bases clipped from V and 2 bases from J, the junction kept 4 bases outside the gene matches. CDR3 residues: CASTGLAVPYEQYF. The CDR3 DNA follows: TGTGCCAGCACGGGACTAGCGGTCCCCTACGAGCAGTACTTC. Using reference TRBV2 and TRBJ2-7 for the parts outside the CDR3, the full variable domain is EPEVTQTPSHQVTQMGQEVILRCVPISNHLYFYWYRQILGQKVEFLVSFYNNEISEKSEIFDDQFSVERPDGSNFTLKIRSTKLEDSAMYFCASTGLAVPYEQYFGPGTRLTVT.

The V call is TRBV28, the J call TRBJ2-7, with D possibly being TRBD2 (6 bases). The germline CDR1 and CDR2 sequences are MDHEN and SYDVKM. Deletions cut 5 bases from V and 3 bases from J, with 14 bases between. The CDR3 consists of 14 residues. The CDR3 nucleotides read TGTGCCAGCAGTCCCCCGGGACTGGGCTACGAGCAGTACTTC. Translation: CASSPPGLGYEQYF.

The chain couples TRBV28 to TRBJ1-1; D not certain. The CDR3 totals 14 residues. The V end lost 5 bases, the J end lost 6 bases, and 16 bases lay between the germline ends. The V gene's germline CDR1 is MDHEN and CDR2 SYDVKM. CDR3 residues: CASSPRVIRAEAFF. The CDR3 DNA is TGTGCCAGCAGTCCTCGGGTCATCCGGGCTGAAGCTTTCTTT. Full variable domain (missing parts from reference TRBV28 and TRBJ1-1): DVKVTQSSRYLVKRTGEKVFLECVQDMDHENMFWYRQDPGLGLRLIYFSYDVKMKEKGDIPEGYSVSREKKERFSLILESASTNQTSMYLCASSPRVIRAEAFFGQGTRLTVV.

V gene TRBV5-1 combines with J gene TRBJ2-7, with a weak D call TRBD1 (6 bases). Between the trimmed V and J ends, which lost 4 bases and 3 bases, there was a span of 14 bases. Germline V gene sequence: CDR1 SGHRS, CDR2 YFSETQ. CDR3 size: 14 residues. The CDR3 sequence: CASSPVDRSYEQYF. CDR3 coding DNA: TGCGCCAGCAGCCCCGTAGACAGGAGCTACGAGCAGTACTTC. Supplemented by reference TRBV5-1 and TRBJ2-7, the full variable domain reads KAGVTQTPRYLIKTRGQQVTLSCSPISGHRSVSWYQQTPGQGLQFLFEYFSETQRNKGNFPGRFSGRQFSNSRSEMNVSTLELGDSALYLCASSPVDRSYEQYFGPGTRLTVT.

The chain couples TRBV5-6 to TRBJ2-7; D call uncertain. The CDR3 is 13 residues long. Germline V gene lookup returns CDR1 SGHDT and CDR2 YYEEEE. Trimming removed 1 base from V and 5 bases from J, with 10 bases in between. The CDR3 DNA is TGTGCCAGCAGCTTGTATATGTCGGACGAGCAGTACTTC. As protein: CASSLYMSDEQYF.

This chain connects TRBV12-5 to TRBJ2-7, with TRBD1 identical over 10 bases. CDR1 and CDR2 from the germline V gene are LGHNT and FRNRAP. V lost 6 bases to trimming and J lost 3 bases; unmatched junction nucleotides: 14. The CDR3 runs to 17 residues. The CDR3 reads CASGLVLPGQGNYEQYF. For the CDR3, the DNA is TGTGCTAGTGGCCTCGTTCTTCCGGGACAGGGGAACTACGAGCAGTACTTC.

The chain joins TRBV5-6 to TRBJ1-5, with TRBD1 matching 8 bases. This CDR3 is 15 amino acids long. The germline V gene encodes CDR1 SGHDT and CDR2 YYEEEE. J lost 5 bases, V lost 2 bases, and 6 bases had no gene match. The DNA for the CDR3 is TGTGCCAGCAGCTTCCAGGGGGCCCGGTATCAGCCCCAGCATTTT. This encodes CASSFQGARYQPQHF.

The rearrangement joins TRBV5-4 to TRBJ2-2; D is unresolved. Germline CDR1 and CDR2: SGHNT and YYREEE (reference sequence). V lost 0 bases and J 8 bases, leaving 11 bases between the germline ends. CDR3 size: 14 residues. CDR3 loop: CASSLETVSGELFF. Written as DNA, the CDR3 is TGTGCCAGCAGCTTGGAAACAGTTTCTGGGGAGCTGTTTTTT.

The chain uses TRBV24-1 and TRBJ2-1; TRBD2 agrees at 9 bases. Germline-derived CDR1 and CDR2 are KGHDR and SFDVKD. The J segment lost 1 base and the V segment lost 4 bases, leaving 4 bases of the junction unmatched. There are 16 residues in the CDR3. CDR3 nucleotides: TGTGCCACCAGTGAAACAAGCGGGGGGTCCTACAATGAGCAGTTCTTC. It is translated as CATSETSGGSYNEQFF.

The chain joins TRBV28 to TRBJ2-1, with 10 bases that match TRBD1. CDR1 and CDR2 from the germline V gene are MDHEN and SYDVKM. The V gene end was trimmed by 6 bases and the J gene end by 7 bases; junction bases not matched to a gene: 6. This CDR3 is 14 amino acids long. CDR3 residues: CASRIGTGENEQFF. DNA of the CDR3: TGTGCCAGCAGAATTGGGACAGGGGAGAATGAGCAGTTCTTC.

The V and J genes are TRBV11-1 and TRBJ1-3; 7 bases align to TRBD1. Germline V gene sequence: CDR1 SGHAT, CDR2 FQDESV (reference sequence). The CDR3 runs to 16 residues. After removal of 5 bases from V and 1 base from J, the junction contained 8 bases not matched to a gene. CDR3 amino acids: CASSQRRGQSGNTIYF. The CDR3 DNA sequence: TGTGCCAGCAGCCAAAGAAGGGGACAGTCTGGAAACACCATATATTTT.

The chain combines TRBV9 with TRBJ1-3; tentative D call: TRBD1 (6 bases). V was cut by 1 base and J by 0 bases, with 8 bases left in between. The CDR3 spans 15 residues. Germline CDR1 SGDLS, CDR2 YYNGEE. The CDR3 coding sequence is TGTGCCAGCAGCGTAACAGGGAGCTCTGGAAACACCATATATTTT. Protein sequence: CASSVTGSSGNTIYF.

The chain links TRBV19 to TRBJ2-7, with D possibly being TRBD2 (6 bases). The V gene lost 1 base and the J gene lost 4 bases, with 11 bases spanning the gap. The germline gives CDR1 LNHDA, CDR2 SQIVND (reference sequence). The CDR3 extends over 14 amino acids. The CDR3 loop is CASSIAGDGYEQYF. In DNA form, the CDR3 reads TGTGCCAGTAGTATAGCGGGGGATGGGTACGAGCAGTACTTC. The entire variable domain, with the rest obtained from reference TRBV19 and TRBJ2-7, is as follows: DGGITQSPKYLFRKEGQNVTLSCEQNLNHDAMYWYRQDPGQGLRLIYYSQIVNDFQKGDIAEGYSVSREKKESFPLTVTSAQKNPTAFYLCASSIAGDGYEQYFGPGTRLTVT.

This clone was seen at least ten times. This chain uses TRBV30 with TRBJ2-7; TRBD1 agrees at 7 bases. Germline V gene lookup returns CDR1 GTSNPN and CDR2 SVGIG (reference sequence). With V trimmed by 2 bases and J by 2 bases, 0 bases remained unmatched. The CDR3 covers 12 residues. CDR3 coding DNA: TGTGCCTGGAGTAGGGGGCCCTACGAGCAGTACTTC. Translating gives CAWSRGPYEQYF.